The 10 T cell receptor beta chains in this list originate from one sample, sequenced in a study of CXCR3-negative and CXCR3-positive naive CD8 T cells. UMI-labeled 5' RACE yielded the TRB cDNA libraries. TCRdb reanalyzed the 5' RACE reads and collapses them to one entry per CDR3 protein, without DNA. This table holds about 22,000 distinct CDR3 sequences. Sequenced: memory CD8+ T cells from blood. The receptors were sampled from a human donor in good health. Some clones in this sample may be carry-over from other donors' samples.

The rearrangement joins TRBV30 to TRBJ2-2; TCRdb returns TRBD1, unconfirmable since there is no DNA. Germline V CDR1 and CDR2: GTSNPN, SVGIG (reference sequence). This CDR3 has 20 residues. The CDR3 spells CAWTRRAADRDLANTGELFF.

The V gene is TRBV29-1, the J gene TRBJ2-7. The CDR3 runs 12 residues. Germline V CDR1 and CDR2: SQVTM, ANQGSEA. The CDR3 sequence is CSVNVLPNEQYF.

The V gene is TRBV7-6, the J gene TRBJ2-1; absent DNA, TCRdb's TRBD2 call cannot be checked. Per the germline V gene, CDR1 is SGHVS and CDR2 is FNYEAQ. The CDR3 length is 13 residues. CDR3 sequence reads: CASSLVGSNEQFF.

The V gene is TRBV7-2, the J gene TRBJ2-7; TCRdb designates TRBD1, a call that cannot be tested without DNA. This CDR3 is built from 11 residues. Germline V lookup: CDR1 SGHTA, CDR2 FQGNSA. This CDR3 is CATRRGHEQYF.

This clonotype ranks as medium-sized in terms of frequency. J is TRBJ2-1 and V is TRBV29-1; TCRdb designates TRBD1, a call that cannot be tested without DNA. The CDR3 has 16 residues. The germline CDR1 and CDR2 sequences are SQVTM and ANQGSEA. The CDR3 spells CSVGVGQGDTYNEQFF.

The V and J genes are TRBV20-1 and TRBJ2-3. Germline V gene data show CDR1 as DFQATT and CDR2 as SNEGSKA (reference sequence). The CDR3 is made up of 13 amino acids. The CDR3 loop reads CSARLWNPDTQYF.

V and J are TRBV6-1 and TRBJ2-1; TCRdb designates TRBD2, a call that cannot be tested without DNA. The CDR3 loop spans 16 amino acids. Per germline, CDR1 MNHNS and CDR2 SASEGT. CDR3 sequence: CASENLAGGPTNEQFF.

This chain connects TRBV5-1 to TRBJ2-1; TCRdb calls TRBD1, which cannot be checked without DNA. The germline V gene encodes CDR1 SGHRS and CDR2 YFSETQ. The length of the CDR3 is 15 residues. CDR3: CASSLGQNIYNEQFF.

The chain employs TRBV12-3 or TRBV12-4 and TRBJ2-5. CDR3 length: 12 amino acids. This CDR3 reads CASSSGQETQYF.

This clonotype is medium-sized by frequency. The chain carries TRBV20-1 and TRBJ2-2; TCRdb picks TRBD1, but there is no DNA to check that call. CDR3 length: 14 residues. CDR1 DFQATT and CDR2 SNEGSKA come from the germline V gene (reference sequence). CDR3 region: CSAKGQGDTGELFF.